These T cell receptor beta chains were read from a single sample in a study of CDR3 diversity in severe acne. A single record per CDR3 protein comes from TCRdb applying MiXCR to the PCR reads. The table has more than 85,000 distinct CDR3 sequences, about 50% seen once. The sequencing sample was made of blood. The receptor set was obtained from a male donor in good health, serving as a control. CDR3s include the opening cysteine and the closing phenylalanine or tryptophan. The D gene is left open where the match is weak. Only part of the rows carry a size: once, few, many, or a class if the clone is expanded.

clone_size d_call j_call v_call cdr3_nt cdr3_aa
- - TRBJ1-1 TRBV12-3/TRBV12-4 TGTGCCAGCAGGGCGACAGAAGAAGCTTTCTTT CASRATEEAFF
once - TRBJ1-1 TRBV30 TGTGCCTGGAGGAGGGGGGTGAACACAGAAGCTTCCTTT CAWRRGVNTEASF
many TRBD1 TRBJ2-6 TRBV6-1 TGTGCCAGCAGTGGACAGGGGAGCTCTGGGGCCAACGTCCTGACTTTC CASSGQGSSGANVLTF
many TRBD1 TRBJ2-1 TRBV7-2 TGTGCCAGCAGAACCCCAGGGGGCAATGAGCAGTTCTTC CASRTPGGNEQFF
- - TRBJ2-5 TRBV20-1 TGCAGTGCTCACAGGGCCGAGACCCAGTACTTC CSAHRAETQYF
few TRBD2 TRBJ2-5 TRBV15 TGTGCCACCAGCAGGACTAGCGAGGTCCAAGAGACCCAGTACTTC CATSRTSEVQETQYF
few - TRBJ2-5 TRBV15 TGTGCCAGCAGTTCCCCCCACACAGGGAGGGGGGGTGAGACCCAGTACTTC CASSSPHTGRGGETQYF
- TRBD1 TRBJ1-6 TRBV6-1 TGTGCCAGCAGTCACCCGGGACAGGGTAATTCACCCCTCCACTTT CASSHPGQGNSPLHF
- - TRBJ1-2 TRBV7-8 TGTGCCAGCAGCTTATCGCCCGGGACCTCCTATGGCTACACCTTC CASSLSPGTSYGYTF
- TRBD1 TRBJ2-7 TRBV20-1 TGCAGTGCCAGACTCTCGGGACAGGGCCACTACGAGCAGTACTTC CSARLSGQGHYEQYF
- TRBD2 TRBJ2-7 TRBV2 TGTGCCAGCAGTTACTTGGCGGGAGGAGGCTACGAGCAGTACTTC CASSYLAGGGYEQYF
- - TRBJ1-5 TRBV12-3/TRBV12-4 TGTGCCAGCAGCCGCCCGGGCCAGGAAGAGACCCTGGTTGGGAATCAGCCCCAGCATTTT CASSRPGQEETLVGNQPQHF
many TRBD1 TRBJ1-3 TRBV12-3/TRBV12-4 TGTGCCAGCAGGACCCCGACAGGGAGTCTGCTCGGAAACACCATATATTTT CASRTPTGSLLGNTIYF
- - TRBJ2-2 TRBV10-3 TGTGCCATCCTTCCTGCGAACACCGGGGAGCTGTTTTTT CAILPANTGELFF
few - TRBJ1-4 TRBV13 TGTGCCAGCGGGCGTGGGGGACGTAGTAATGAAAAACTGTTTTTT CASGRGGRSNEKLFF
- TRBD2 TRBJ2-5 TRBV20-1 TGCAGTGCTAGAGATAAGCGGGGGGGGACCGGAGAGACCCAGTACTTC CSARDKRGGTGETQYF
- TRBD2 TRBJ2-7 TRBV9 TGTGCCAGCAGCGTAGCATCTAGCGGGAGCATTTACGAGCAGTACTTC CASSVASSGSIYEQYF